These T cell receptor beta chains were read from a single sample in a study of CD8+ T cells in alopecia areata. The assay was immunoSEQ multiplex PCR, and TCRdb's table has in-frame clones only and misses some. The sample yields 150,000 or so clones, 75% to 90% seen once. Sequencing used CD8+ T cells sorted from blood, obtained at week 0. The receptors come from a human donor with alopecia areata. Both conserved end residues are part of each CDR3. D genes are given only for firm matches. The size of a clone is reported for some rows only, either as once, few or many, or as a class for expanded clones.

TRBV13,.,.,13,TRBJ2-7,TGTGCCAGCAGCTTCTTCCAGGGGTACGAGCAGTACTTC,CASSFFQGYEQYF
TRBV13,.,.,13,TRBJ1-2,TGTGCCAGCAGAGCCAGGGATAACTATGGCTACACCTTC,CASRARDNYGYTF
TRBV29-1,.,TRBD1,14,TRBJ1-5,TGCAGCGTAGCGGACAGGGGGAGCAATCAGCCCCAGCATTTT,CSVADRGSNQPQHF
TRBV27,.,TRBD2,16,TRBJ2-7,TGTGCCAGCAGTTTAACGGGGGGGAGGAGCTCCTACGAGCAGTACTTC,CASSLTGGRSSYEQYF
TRBV11-2,.,.,16,TRBJ2-3,TGTGCCAGCAGCTTAAGTTCCGGACGCACCACAGATACGCAGTATTTT,CASSLSSGRTTDTQYF
TRBV15,.,.,11,TRBJ2-1,TGTGCCACCAGCAGAACCAATGAGCAGTTCTTC,CATSRTNEQFF
TRBV5-1,.,.,14,TRBJ1-2,TGCGCCAGCAGAACGCCAACGATGAACTATGGCTACACCTTC,CASRTPTMNYGYTF
TRBV5-1,once,.,11,TRBJ2-1,TGCGCCAGCAGCTCTCGGGATGAGCAGTTCTTC,CASSSRDEQFF
TRBV5-5,.,TRBD2,17,TRBJ2-1,TGTGCCAGCAGCTTGGAACCAAGCGGGGGGGCATTTGGTGAGCAGTTCTTC,CASSLEPSGGAFGEQFF
TRBV27,.,.,12,TRBJ2-3,TGTGCCAGCAGGATAGGAGCAGATACGCAGTATTTT,CASRIGADTQYF
TRBV14,few,.,16,TRBJ1-2,TGTGCCAGCAGCCAACCCACCCAGGGCGGGGACTATGGCTACACCTTC,CASSQPTQGGDYGYTF
TRBV15,.,.,15,TRBJ1-2,TGTGCCACCAGCAGAGATTTAGGTTACGGCTATGGCTACACCTTC,CATSRDLGYGYGYTF
TRBV23-1,.,.,14,TRBJ2-7,TGCGCCAGCAACCTACAGGGCAGTCAACACGAGCAGTACTTC,CASNLQGSQHEQYF
TRBV9,.,.,13,TRBJ1-1,TGTGCCAGCAGCGCCTCTCAGAACACTGAAGCTTTCTTT,CASSASQNTEAFF
TRBV7-6,few,TRBD2,14,TRBJ2-7,TGTGCCAGCAGCTTCGGCGGGAGCTCCTACGAGCAGTACTTC,CASSFGGSSYEQYF
TRBV29-1,.,TRBD1,12,TRBJ2-1,TGCAGCGTTGAGCTCAGGGGGCGAGAGCAGTTCTTC,CSVELRGREQFF
TRBV27,.,.,13,TRBJ2-1,TGTGCCAGCAAGACGGGGAGCTACAATGAGCAGTTCTTC,CASKTGSYNEQFF
TRBV27,.,TRBD1,15,TRBJ2-3,TGTGCCAGCAGTTTAGGACAGGGGGCGATGGATACGCAGTATTTT,CASSLGQGAMDTQYF
TRBV7-6,.,TRBD2,15,TRBJ2-1,TGTGCCAGCAGCTCCCCGGCGGGGGGTGTAAATGAGCAGTTCTTC,CASSSPAGGVNEQFF
TRBV27,.,.,13,TRBJ1-1,TGTGCCAGCAGGCCAGGGGTTCCCACTGAAGCTTTCTTT,CASRPGVPTEAFF
TRBV27,.,.,12,TRBJ2-7,TGTGCGAGCACGGGGGCTTCCTACGAGCAGTACTTC,CASTGASYEQYF
TRBV6-5,few,.,14,TRBJ2-2,TGTGCCAGCAGTTACCTTCAGGGGAACGGGGAGCTGTTTTTT,CASSYLQGNGELFF
TRBV6-5,few,.,16,TRBJ2-2,TGTGCCAGCAGTTACGGGTGGGAAGGAGGGACCGGGGAGCTGTTTTTT,CASSYGWEGGTGELFF
TRBV5-1,few,TRBD2,16,TRBJ2-1,TGCGCCAGCAGCTTGGTAGTGACTAGCGGACTCAATGAGCAGTTCTTC,CASSLVVTSGLNEQFF
TRBV7-2,.,TRBD2,18,TRBJ2-3,TGTGCCAGCAGCTTAGGACAGGGGCTAGCGGGGGTCCCAGATACGCAGTATTTT,CASSLGQGLAGVPDTQYF
TRBV5-1,.,.,16,TRBJ2-3,TGCGCCAGCAGCACTACAACAGTACTCGGCACAGATACGCAGTATTTT,CASSTTTVLGTDTQYF
TRBV7-8,.,.,15,TRBJ2-7,TGTGCCAGCAGCTTAGCGTTGGGGAGCTCCTACGAGCAGTACTTC,CASSLALGSSYEQYF
TRBV7-9,.,.,16,TRBJ2-7,TGTGCCAGCAGCTCCTATTTGCGGGGACTCTCCTACGAGCAGTACTTC,CASSSYLRGLSYEQYF
TRBV29-1,.,.,13,TRBJ2-7,TGCAGCGTCGCCGGGCCTAGTCTCTACGAGCAGTACTTC,CSVAGPSLYEQYF
TRBV19,.,.,16,TRBJ1-2,TGTGCCAGTAGTATAGTGGGAGTGTCGTTGGACTATGGCTACACCTTC,CASSIVGVSLDYGYTF
TRBV29-1,.,TRBD1,18,TRBJ1-2,TGCAGCGTTGAGTCGGGACGGGACAGGGGAGTTTGGGGCTATGGCTACACCTTC,CSVESGRDRGVWGYGYTF
TRBV7-9,once,TRBD1,16,TRBJ1-6,TGTGCCAGCAGCTTAGTCGCGGACAGGGATAATTCACCCCTCCACTTT,CASSLVADRDNSPLHF
TRBV9,.,.,13,TRBJ2-7,TGTGCCAGCAGCGTAGGGTACGGGTACGAGCAGTACTTC,CASSVGYGYEQYF
TRBV7-3,.,.,13,TRBJ2-3,TGTGCCAGCAAGCTTACAGCCACAGATACGCAGTATTTT,CASKLTATDTQYF
TRBV29-1,.,.,13,TRBJ2-2,TGCAGCGTGGGATACCGGGACACCGGGGAGCTGTTTTTT,CSVGYRDTGELFF
TRBV2,.,TRBD1,15,TRBJ1-5,TGTGCCAGCAGTGTTGACAGGGGAGGTCTTCAGCCCCAGCATTTT,CASSVDRGGLQPQHF
TRBV7-9,few,TRBD1,13,TRBJ2-1,TGTGCCAGCAGCTACGACAGGGACAATGAGCAGTTCTTC,CASSYDRDNEQFF
TRBV4-2,once,TRBD1,14,TRBJ2-1,TGTGCCAGCAGCCAAGATAGGTCGACAGGGTGGCGGTTCTTC,CASSQDRSTGWRFF
TRBV7-2,.,TRBD2,15,TRBJ2-3,TGTGCCAGCAGCCCCCGGACTAGCTCCCTCGATACGCAGTATTTT,CASSPRTSSLDTQYF
TRBV29-1,few,.,12,TRBJ2-1,TGCAGCACACCCATCTCCTACAATGAGCAGTTCTTC,CSTPISYNEQFF
TRBV11-2,.,.,14,TRBJ2-7,TGTGCCAGCAGCTTAGATCCCCCCAACTACGAGCAGTACTTC,CASSLDPPNYEQYF
TRBV18,.,.,17,TRBJ2-5,TGTGCCAGCTCACCAACGGTAGAGATGATCCTCCAAGAGACCCAGTACTTC,CASSPTVEMILQETQYF